This passage covers 3 T cell receptor beta chains from one sample sequenced in a study of cytomegalovirus exposure and HLA in healthy donors. Vbeta (60) and Jbeta (13) primers were used in the PCR. Using immunoSEQ multiplex PCR, the repertoire was profiled, and TCRdb retains in-frame clones only, with some absent. The repertoire holds 200,000 or so clones, with under 90% as singletons. The sequenced sample consisted of PBMCs. The origin of the receptors is a boy younger than 10 in good health and CMV-seronegative.

The V call is TRBV19, the J call TRBJ2-1; TRBD1 is a possible D gene (5 bases). This CDR3 spans 15 amino acids. In germline, CDR1 is LNHDA, CDR2 SQIVND (reference sequence). V lost 6 bases and J 0 bases, leaving 12 bases between the germline ends. The CDR3 coding sequence is TGTGCCAGTAGCACGGACACCGGCTCCTACAATGAGCAGTTCTTC. It encodes CASSTDTGSYNEQFF.

Concerning this clone: Other DNA sequences of this sample code for an identical CDR3. The chain employs TRBV27 and TRBJ2-1; a weak D match, TRBD1 (5 bases). Germline V CDR1 and CDR2: MNHEY, SMNVEV (reference sequence). V shed 11 bases and J shed 7 bases, with 15 bases lying between them. This CDR3 region has 12 residues. CDR3 loop: CAAKGAENEQFF. The CDR3 DNA is TGTGCCGCGAAAGGGGCCGAGAATGAGCAGTTCTTC.

DNA for the CDR3: TGTGCCAGCAGTCGGGAGACTGGGAACATTCAGTACTTC. This sequence encodes CASSRETGNIQYF. The rearrangement joins TRBV2 to TRBJ2-4; possible D gene TRBD2, 6 bases. V shed 5 bases and J shed 7 bases, with 12 bases lying between them. Germline-derived CDR1 and CDR2 are SNHLY and FYNNEI. There are 13 residues in the CDR3. Complete variable domain (other parts from reference TRBV2 and TRBJ2-4): EPEVTQTPSHQVTQMGQEVILRCVPISNHLYFYWYRQILGQKVEFLVSFYNNEISEKSEIFDDQFSVERPDGSNFTLKIRSTKLEDSAMYFCASSRETGNIQYFGAGTRLSVL.